Listed below are T cell receptor beta chains from one sample, sequenced in a study of control samples from healthy donors and cancer patients. TCRdb's copy holds only in-frame clones and misses some; the assay was immunoSEQ multiplex PCR. The sample contains 79,000 or so clones, 70% to 90% of which appear only once. Sequences were obtained from PBMCs. Every receptor here comes from a woman in her forties or fifties with colorectal cancer. CDR3s include the opening cysteine and the closing phenylalanine or tryptophan.

j_gene,v_gene,CDR3aa
TRBJ1-1,TRBV6-2/TRBV6-3,CASSDRGGTEAFF
TRBJ1-6,TRBV11-1,CASSFNNRGGSPLHF
TRBJ1-6,TRBV6-4,CASSDSWGNNSPLHF
TRBJ2-6,TRBV19,CASSTGEGANVLTF
TRBJ2-2,TRBV19,CASSLDTANTGELFF
TRBJ1-1,TRBV30,CAWSVLFSEAFF
TRBJ1-2,TRBV3-1/TRBV3-2,CASSRGGYYGYTF
TRBJ1-6,TRBV5-5,CASSFGTGSSYNSPLHF
TRBJ2-2,TRBV6-1,CASSEAQAGELFF
TRBJ2-1,TRBV15,CATSSGVSSYNEQFF
TRBJ2-1,TRBV30,CAWSVLWEQFF
TRBJ1-4,TRBV2,CASKRAENEKLFF
TRBJ1-1,TRBV15,CATSRDLGTANTEAFF
TRBJ2-3,TRBV28,CASSAPSGVRVDTQYF
TRBJ1-6,TRBV7-8,CASSFTYNSPLHF
TRBJ2-5,TRBV18,CASSPDEYRQETQYF
TRBJ2-1,TRBV6-5,CASSRAYNEQFF
TRBJ1-4,TRBV7-2,CASSSGTVNEKLFF
TRBJ2-5,TRBV6-5,CASRTTGETQYF
TRBJ2-6,TRBV19,CASSLPGTGVMANVLTF
TRBJ2-5,TRBV27,CASSLWPDRGETQYF
TRBJ1-1,TRBV29-1,CSVEVSGREITEAFF
TRBJ2-6,TRBV25-1,CASSERGLGANVLTF
TRBJ1-3,TRBV6-5,CASSNPGSGNTIYF
TRBJ2-3,TRBV7-6,CASSLGLGQGGGDTQYF
TRBJ2-1,TRBV20-1,CSAYYNEQFF
TRBJ1-5,TRBV6-4,CASSDPGHYPQPQHF
TRBJ1-1,TRBV6-2/TRBV6-3,CASSAGASSEAFF
TRBJ1-2,TRBV5-1,CASSLTQGANYGYTF
TRBJ2-3,TRBV5-8,CASSSGTSGGSTDTQYF
TRBJ2-5,TRBV4-3,CASSRQGASWETQYF
TRBJ2-3,TRBV19,CASKDGLVTDTQYF
TRBJ1-1,TRBV12-3/TRBV12-4,CASSAGFDQAFF
TRBJ1-6,TRBV27,CASSFVDRGMSPLHF
TRBJ2-2,TRBV27,CASSSPLRGGELFF
TRBJ2-2,TRBV2,CASRGLAGGAGELFF
TRBJ1-1,TRBV7-2,CASSLEDRHEAFF
TRBJ2-2,TRBV7-2,CASSIFRGAVTGELFF
TRBJ1-1,TRBV2,CASSDQMNTEAFF
TRBJ1-2,TRBV9,CASSVEGTGGGGYTF
TRBJ1-1,TRBV6-4,CASRDPQGAAFF
TRBJ2-3,TRBV5-4,CASSKGLVDTQYF
TRBJ2-1,TRBV5-1,CASSLTGFYNEQFF
TRBJ2-1,TRBV6-5,CASSYTGGAWGEQFF
TRBJ1-2,TRBV6-5,CASSTRTDGYTF
TRBJ1-2,TRBV2,CASSGLGGYTF
TRBJ1-6,TRBV10-3,CAISDFASRRSNSPLHF
TRBJ1-1,TRBV19,CASRQNTEAFF
TRBJ1-1,TRBV6-5,CASSYSMNTEAFF
TRBJ2-5,TRBV19,CASSPRSFPLETQYF
TRBJ2-1,TRBV4-3,CASSLRGLNEQFF
TRBJ1-1,TRBV18,CASSPQGNTEAFF
TRBJ1-4,TRBV5-1,CASSSRGINEKLFF
TRBJ2-1,TRBV13,CASSLRRTPHEQFF
TRBJ2-6,TRBV11-2,CASSPMGHPGSGANVLTF
TRBJ1-5,TRBV15,CATSSIQGIGQPQHF
TRBJ2-2,TRBV10-3,CAISETGGDTGELFF
TRBJ2-1,TRBV6-5,CASSPPGYSYNEQFF